A single sample gave rise to the 19 T cell receptor beta chains below, sequenced in a study of blood T cell repertoires in COVID-19. The repertoire was sequenced with immunoSEQ multiplex PCR; TCRdb's copy has only in-frame clones and lacks some. The sample yields approximately 210,000 clones, roughly 88% seen once. Specimen: peripheral blood. These receptor sequences come from a woman between 40 and 55 years old who had recovered from COVID-19.

The CDR3 spells CASSLGQPTDTQYF. The CDR3 DNA follows: TGTGCCAGCAGCTTAGGGCAACCCACAGATACGCAGTATTTT. The V call is TRBV7-9, the J call TRBJ2-3; D remains unclear. Germline lookup yields CDR1 SEHNR and CDR2 FQNEAQ (reference sequence). V was trimmed by 1 base and J by 2 bases, leaving 7 bases between them. This CDR3 spans 14 amino acids.

J is TRBJ2-1 and V is TRBV3-1 (or the pseudogene TRBV3-2), with 9 bases lining up with TRBD2. The CDR3 length is 18 residues. Trimming at V came to 0 bases and at J to 5 bases, leaving 11 bases not matched to a gene. CDR1 LGHDT and CDR2 YNNKEL come from the germline V gene (reference sequence). The CDR3 region is CASSQDFFAGGPHNEQFF. Written as DNA, the CDR3 is TGTGCCAGCAGCCAAGACTTTTTTGCGGGAGGGCCCCACAATGAGCAGTTCTTC.

The rearrangement uses TRBV7-3 and TRBJ2-1, with 8 bases aligning to TRBD2. Germline values: CDR1 SGHTA, CDR2 FQGTGA. The junction had 10 bases not matched to a gene; V was cut back by 2 bases and J by 7 bases. There are 16 residues in the CDR3. CDR3 region: CASSLFGGRWDNEQFF. CDR3 in DNA: TGTGCCAGCAGCTTATTTGGCGGGAGGTGGGATAATGAGCAGTTCTTC. The variable domain in full, with the rest retrieved from reference TRBV7-3 and TRBJ2-1, is GAGVSQTPSNKVTEKGKYVELRCDPISGHTALYWYRQSLGQGPEFLIYFQGTGAADDSGLPNDRFFAVRPEGSVSTLKIQRTERGDSAVYLCASSLFGGRWDNEQFFGPGTRLTVL.

The genes are TRBV27 and TRBJ1-1; 9 nucleotides match TRBD1. Germline V gene data show CDR1 as MNHEY and CDR2 as SMNVEV (reference sequence). This CDR3 is built from 14 residues. The junction had 6 bases not matched to a gene; V was cut back by 0 bases and J by 10 bases. The CDR3 nucleotides read TGTGCCAGCAGTTTATCGGGGGACAGGGCTCGAGCTTTCTTT. It encodes CASSLSGDRARAFF.

The chain recombines TRBV3-1 (or the pseudogene TRBV3-2) with TRBJ2-3; D is possibly TRBD2 (6 bases). CDR1 and CDR2 (germline): LGHDT, YNNKEL (reference sequence). The CDR3 has 15 amino acids. Between the trimmed V and J ends, which lost 2 bases and 4 bases, there was a span of 13 bases. The CDR3 here is CASSQPGAGADTQYF. As DNA, the CDR3 is TGTGCCAGCAGCCAACCGGGAGCCGGGGCAGATACGCAGTATTTT.

A few counts support this clone. This sequence joins TRBV19 and TRBJ2-7, with 7 bases aligning to TRBD1. Germline CDR1 and CDR2: LNHDA and SQIVND (reference sequence). This CDR3 contains 16 residues. Trimming cost V 3 bases and J 0 bases; bases outside gene matches: 8. The DNA for the CDR3 is TGTGCCAGTAGTATGTATCTGACAGGGTTCTCCTACGAGCAGTACTTC. Translation gives CASSMYLTGFSYEQYF.

This chain uses TRBV6-5 with TRBJ2-7; possibly TRBD2 for D (7 bases). Looked up from germline, CDR1 is MNHEY and CDR2 is SVGAGI. The germline V and J ends were trimmed by 10 bases and 5 bases, with 12 bases remaining between them. The CDR3 spans 11 residues. This CDR3 reads CAIRGANEQYF. The DNA of the CDR3 is TGTGCCATCCGGGGGGCCAACGAGCAGTACTTC.

The chain employs TRBV10-3 and TRBJ2-7; TRBD2 aligns across 9 bases. The CDR3 contains 17 residues. Per the germline V gene, CDR1 is ENHRY and CDR2 is SYGVKD. Losses at the gene ends were 5 bases for V and 0 bases for J; bases not matched to a gene: 11. CDR3 amino acids: CAISSTGLAPRSYEQYF. The CDR3 DNA reads TGTGCCATCAGTTCTACGGGACTAGCACCCCGCTCCTACGAGCAGTACTTC.

The chain combines TRBV4-2 with TRBJ1-4; D call uncertain. There are 14 residues in the CDR3. Germline V gene sequence: CDR1 LGHNA, CDR2 YNFKEQ. V lost 1 base and J lost 7, with 10 bases in between. Here the CDR3 reads CASSQVLAVEKLFF. CDR3 bases: TGTGCCAGCAGCCAAGTTTTGGCGGTTGAAAAACTGTTTTTT.

V usage is TRBV30 and J usage is TRBJ2-5; D is possibly TRBD2 (6 bases). Germline CDR1 is GTSNPN and CDR2 is SVGIG (reference sequence). CDR3 length: 13 residues. V gave up 0 bases and J gave up 5 bases, with 10 bases separating them. The CDR3 loop reads CAWSVIGGETQYF. The CDR3 DNA sequence: TGTGCCTGGAGTGTAATTGGGGGGGAGACCCAGTACTTC.

The rearrangement joins TRBV5-1 to TRBJ2-1; 8 bases fit TRBD2. The CDR3 runs 14 residues. J gave up 7 bases and V 3 bases, and 6 bases lay outside the gene matches. Germline CDR1 is SGHRS and CDR2 is YFSETQ. The CDR3 spells CASSSSLAGNEQFF. As DNA, the CDR3 is TGCGCCAGCAGCTCTTCTTTAGCGGGGAATGAGCAGTTCTTC.

The CDR3 protein is CASSFGVNNEQFF. The CDR3 coding sequence is TGTGCCAGCAGCTTCGGGGTGAACAATGAGCAGTTCTTC. This chain uses TRBV7-6 with TRBJ2-1; tentatively, D is TRBD2 (5 bases). With 3 bases removed from V and 5 bases from J, the gap between germline ends came to 8 bases. The germline V gene has CDR1 SGHVS and CDR2 FNYEAQ. The CDR3 length is 13 residues.

The J gene is TRBJ2-7, the V gene TRBV14; D is possibly TRBD2 (6 bases). The V end was cut by 3 bases, the J end by 4 bases, with 7 bases between. The CDR3 spans 12 residues. Per the germline V gene, CDR1 is SGHDN and CDR2 is FVKESK. CDR3 nucleotide sequence: TGTGCCAGCAGCCAGGGGACTTACGAGCAGTACTTC. Translation: CASSQGTYEQYF.

Turning to this clone: The junction departs from germline at one end; a sequencing error may be responsible. DNA for the CDR3: TGTGCCAGCTCCGGGGAGGGGGGCGCGCACTTC. It codes for CASSGEGGAHF. V gene TRBV18 combines with J gene TRBJ2-7; the D gene is possibly TRBD2 (7 bases). Per the germline V gene, CDR1 is KGHSH and CDR2 is LQKENI. The length of the CDR3 is 11 residues.

This sequence joins TRBV19 and TRBJ1-5; D perhaps matches TRBD1 (5 bases). Germline V CDR1 and CDR2: LNHDA, SQIVND (reference sequence). Trimming cost V 6 bases and J 9 bases, with 18 bases left between them. The CDR3 contains 14 residues. CDR3 sequence (DNA): TGTGCCAGTAGGGCGGGGGTGGATTATATGCCCCAGCATTTT. Residues: CASRAGVDYMPQHF.

This chain connects TRBV28 to TRBJ1-2; D unclear. The V gene's germline CDR1 is MDHEN and CDR2 SYDVKM. The CDR3 spans 14 residues. V shed 4 bases and J shed 4 bases, with 13 bases lying between them. The CDR3 sequence is CASSYARSPYGYTF. The CDR3 coding sequence is TGTGCCAGCAGTTATGCCAGGTCCCCCTATGGCTACACCTTC.

This rearrangement joins TRBV19 to TRBJ2-1; TRBD2 matches 13 bases. J was trimmed by 5 bases and V by 5 bases; bases with no gene match: 12. This CDR3 contains 18 residues. CDR1 and CDR2 (germline): LNHDA, SQIVND (reference sequence). The CDR3 reads CASSSRLAGGWQDNEQFF. The CDR3 region has the DNA TGTGCCAGTAGTTCGAGACTAGCGGGAGGATGGCAAGACAATGAGCAGTTCTTC.

The V and J genes are TRBV14 and TRBJ2-7; 8 bases fit TRBD2. The J segment lost 5 bases and the V segment lost 2 bases, leaving 23 bases of the junction unmatched. Germline CDR1 is SGHDN and CDR2 is FVKESK. The CDR3 length is 20 residues. For the CDR3, the DNA is TGTGCCAGCAGCCAATTAGGGTCGGTTCCGAGCGGGAGTTGGAGTCACGAGCAGTACTTC. Protein product: CASSQLGSVPSGSWSHEQYF.

This clone has only one observation. V and J are TRBV30 and TRBJ2-2, with 9 bases matching TRBD1. The V and J ends lost 3 bases and 4 bases, in that order; junction bases with no gene match: 3. Germline CDR1 is GTSNPN and CDR2 is SVGIG (reference sequence). CDR3 length: 14 amino acids. The CDR3 is CAWRKTGGTGELFF. CDR3 bases: TGTGCCTGGAGGAAGACAGGGGGCACCGGGGAGCTGTTTTTT.